This entry lists 17 T cell receptor beta chains sequenced from one sample in a study of read filtering for tumor transcriptome and immune sequencing. This library used about 400 ng RNA and molecular barcoded adaptors spanning alpha/delta and beta/gamma chains. Using its own MiXCR run on the reads, TCRdb lists one record per CDR3 protein. The table has about 38,000 distinct CDR3 sequences, approximately 14% seen once. The specimen sequenced was a population of CD138-negative cells sorted from bone marrow. These receptors were obtained from a donor aged 40 or older with multiple myeloma.

Many counts were recorded for this clonotype. The rearrangement links TRBV7-2 to TRBJ1-1, with 8 bases aligning to TRBD1. Germline V gene data show CDR1 as SGHTA and CDR2 as FQGNSA. The CDR3 runs to 14 residues. V shed 5 bases, J shed 3 bases, and the junction held 5 bases outside the gene matches. The CDR3 loop is CASSPGQVDTEAFF. Here the CDR3 DNA reads TGTGCCAGCAGCCCGGGACAGGTTGACACTGAAGCTTTCTTT.

Of note for this clonotype: This may be a read error: a much more frequent sequence differs by one nucleotide. The CDR3 bases are TGTGCCGGCAGTCCCGGGACAGTCCTTTACCCTGAGCAGTTCTTC. Encoded protein: CAGSPGTVLYPEQFF. The chain links TRBV6-5 to TRBJ2-1, with 7 positions matching TRBD1. This CDR3 is built from 15 residues. The germline gives CDR1 MNHEY, CDR2 SVGAGI.

In this sample, this clonotype turned up once. This sequence is one base from a far larger clone and is likely a read error. The rearrangement joins TRBV5-4 to TRBJ2-7; TRBD2 agrees at 11 bases. CDR3 length: 17 residues. The germline CDR1 and CDR2 sequences are SGHNT and YYREEE (reference sequence). In DNA form, the CDR3 reads TGCGCCAGCAGCCAAGATCCGACTAGCGGGGCTATCTACGGGCAGTACTTC. Its translation is CASSQDPTSGAIYGQYF.

Ten or more counts support this clonotype. Possible read error: a much larger clone is one base away. The rearrangement links TRBV2 to TRBJ2-1; D unclear. CDR1 SNHLY and CDR2 FYNNEI come from the germline V gene. The CDR3 spans 13 residues. Here the CDR3 DNA reads TGTGCCAGCAGTGATCGACTTTACAATGGGCAGTTCTTC. This gives the protein CASSDRLYNGQFF.

This clonotype was recorded at least ten times. The rearrangement links TRBV19 to TRBJ2-2, with 8 bases fitting TRBD1. Germline V gene lookup returns CDR1 LNHDA and CDR2 SQIVND (reference sequence). Germline trimming cut 6 bases from V and 7 bases from J; bases unmatched to any gene: 13. This CDR3 has 16 amino acids. CDR3 protein: CASRMKNRGYGGELFF. The CDR3 DNA reads TGTGCCAGTAGAATGAAAAACAGGGGGTACGGCGGGGAGCTGTTTTTT. The complete variable domain, with remaining parts taken from reference TRBV19 and TRBJ2-2, reads DGGITQSPKYLFRKEGQNVTLSCEQNLNHDAMYWYRQDPGQGLRLIYYSQIVNDFQKGDIAEGYSVSREKKESFPLTVTSAQKNPTAFYLCASRMKNRGYGGELFFGEGSRLTVL.

The V call is TRBV5-1, the J call TRBJ1-1, with TRBD1 identical over 8 bases. Trimming took 1 base from V and 1 from J; bases not matched to a gene: 6. The V gene's germline CDR1 is SGHRS and CDR2 YFSETQ. This CDR3 is 16 amino acids long. CDR3 sequence: CASSLPKTGANTEAFF. The CDR3 coding sequence is TGCGCCAGCAGCTTGCCAAAGACAGGGGCGAACACTGAAGCTTTCTTT.

A few counts support this clonotype. A much larger clone lies a single base off, so this may be a read error. The gene calls are TRBV24-1 and TRBJ2-3, with TRBD2 as a possible D gene (5 bases). The CDR3 consists of 15 residues. CDR1 is KGHDR, CDR2 SFDVKD, per germline. V shed 7 bases and J shed 1 base, with 14 bases lying between them. The CDR3 reads CATRPRGEGTDTQYF. The CDR3 nucleotides are TGTGCCACCAGACCACGGGGTGAGGGCACAGATACGCAGTATTTT.

This clonotype was seen many times. The rearrangement links TRBV5-8 to TRBJ1-5; no reliable D call. Looked up from germline, CDR1 is SGHTS and CDR2 is YDEGEE. The CDR3 consists of 16 residues. Trimming shortened V by 6 bases and J by 1 base, and 17 bases separated the two germline ends. CDR3 coding DNA: TGTGCCAGCACAGATCGAACGTTTCTAAGCAATCAGCCCCAGCATTTT. Amino acid sequence: CASTDRTFLSNQPQHF. The entire variable domain, with the rest obtained from reference TRBV5-8 and TRBJ1-5, is as follows: EAGVTQSPTHLIKTRGQQATLRCSPISGHTSVYWYQQALGLGLQFLLWYDEGEERNRGNFPPRFSGRQFPNYSSELNVNALELEDSALYLCASTDRTFLSNQPQHFGDGTRLSIL.

This clonotype was seen many times. The V and J genes are TRBV10-2 and TRBJ1-5; no clear D gene. V lost 0 bases and J lost 0, with 6 bases in between. The CDR3 runs to 15 residues. Germline CDR1 WSHSY, CDR2 SAAADI. The CDR3 loop is CASSESGYSNQPQHF. CDR3 coding DNA: TGCGCCAGCAGTGAGTCAGGGTATAGCAATCAGCCCCAGCATTTT.

This clonotype has ten or more counts. V is TRBV20-1 and J is TRBJ2-1; D possibly matches TRBD1 or TRBD2 (6 bases each). Deletions cut 1 base from V and 4 bases from J, with 26 bases between. The germline V gene encodes CDR1 DFQATT and CDR2 SNEGSKA (reference sequence). There are 19 residues in the CDR3. In DNA, the CDR3 is TGCAGTGCTAGAGTTGTAGGTGGGGGGCTCTCTCGGACATACAATGAGCAGTTCTTC. It codes for CSARVVGGGLSRTYNEQFF.

Regarding this clonotype: This may come from a read error, since a much larger clone is one base off. J is TRBJ1-5 and V is TRBV12-3 or TRBV12-4; D gene uncertain. The CDR3 runs 14 residues. The CDR3 DNA follows: TGTGCCAGCGGTTTACGGGGTAGCAATCAGCCCCAGCATTTT. Protein product: CASGLRGSNQPQHF.

The table lists this clonotype with many counts. The chain carries TRBV28 and TRBJ1-1; D possibly corresponds to TRBD1 (6 bases). V shed 7 bases and J shed 3 bases, with 18 bases lying between them. Germline V lookup: CDR1 MDHEN, CDR2 SYDVKM. This CDR3 contains 15 residues. The DNA of the CDR3 is TGTGCCAGCAATCCGGCGGGGGCGGGGTACACTGAAGCTTTCTTT. Amino acids: CASNPAGAGYTEAFF.

Many counts were recorded for this clonotype. The genes are TRBV3-1 and TRBJ2-3; D uncertain. The germline gives CDR1 LGHDT, CDR2 YNNKEL (reference sequence). The V end was cut by 1 base, the J end by 8 bases, with 13 bases between. The CDR3 runs to 14 residues. CDR3 sequence reads: CASSQAARVPTQYF. The CDR3 DNA sequence: TGTGCCAGCAGCCAAGCGGCAAGGGTACCTACGCAGTATTTT.

A word on this clonotype: A much larger clone lies one base from this, so it may be a read error. This chain links TRBV5-1 with TRBJ1-4; D is unresolved. This CDR3 comprises 13 residues. Germline V gene sequence: CDR1 SGHRS, CDR2 YFSETQ. CDR3 in DNA: TGCGCCAGCAGCCTCCAAGTAGAGGAAAAACTGTCTTTT. Encoded protein: CASSLQVEEKLSF. Together with reference TRBV5-1 and TRBJ1-4, the CDR3 gives the full variable domain: KAGVTQTPRYLIKTRGQQVTLSCSPISGHRSVSWYQQTPGQGLQFLFEYFSETQRNKGNFPGRFSGRQFSNSRSEMNVSTLELGDSALYLCASSLQVEEKLSFGSGTQLSVL.

This clonotype was seen ten or more times. Being one base from a much bigger clone, this may be a read error. This chain uses TRBV28 with TRBJ2-2, with D maybe TRBD1 (6 bases). The germline V gene has CDR1 MDHEN and CDR2 SYDVKM. The CDR3 loop spans 17 amino acids. The CDR3 DNA reads as TGTGCCAGCAGTTTAACTACAGGGCCCGAACTCACCGGGGAGCTGTTATTT. Translated, it gives CASSLTTGPELTGELLF.

About this clonotype: The CDR3 carries no conserved terminal phenylalanine or tryptophan, so it likely arises from a read error. The chain recombines TRBV12-3 or TRBV12-4 with TRBJ2-1; maybe TRBD2 (5 bases). The CDR3 consists of 12 residues. The CDR3 sequence is CARSLANNEQFS. CDR3 in DNA: TGTGCCCGCAGTTTAGCGAACAATGAGCAGTTCTCC.

This clonotype was counted at least ten times. This chain joins TRBV4-2 and TRBJ1-2; possible D gene TRBD1, 5 bases. V was clipped by 4 bases and J by 3 bases, with 15 bases between them. CDR3 length: 15 residues. The germline V gene encodes CDR1 LGHNA and CDR2 YNFKEQ. The CDR3 DNA is TGTGCCAGCAGCCCGGGGCTCGTGTGGGACTATGGCTACACCTTC. Translation: CASSPGLVWDYGYTF.